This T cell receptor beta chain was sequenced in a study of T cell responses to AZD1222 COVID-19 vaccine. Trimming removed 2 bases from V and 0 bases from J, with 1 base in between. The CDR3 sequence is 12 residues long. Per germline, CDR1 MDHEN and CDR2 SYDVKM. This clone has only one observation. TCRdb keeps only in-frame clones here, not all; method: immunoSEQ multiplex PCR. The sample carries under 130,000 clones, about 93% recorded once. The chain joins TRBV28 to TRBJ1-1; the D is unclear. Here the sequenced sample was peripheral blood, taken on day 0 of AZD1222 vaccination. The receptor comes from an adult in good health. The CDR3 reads CASSLMNTEAFF. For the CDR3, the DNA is TGTGCCAGCAGTTTAATGAACACTGAAGCTTTCTTT.